This T cell receptor (beta chain) was sequenced for a study of blood T cell repertoires in COVID-19. Study summary: Some COVID-19 samples were acute and others convalescent; all came from the United States, Italy and Spain.

The data were produced by immunoSEQ multiplex PCR, yet TCRdb's version contains in-frame clones alone and is incomplete. The data hold under 200,000 clones, with roughly nine tenths observed a single time. Trimming took 6 bases from V and 6 from J, leaving 14 bases between them. There are 13 residues in the CDR3. The germline V gene encodes CDR1 SGHAT and CDR2 FQDESV (reference sequence). This clonotype originated in a woman in her sixties with COVID-19, enrolled during active disease. What was sequenced was peripheral blood. This chain uses TRBV11-1 with TRBJ1-2; TRBD1 might be the D (6 bases). CDR3 sequence (DNA): TGTGCCAGCAGTTTAAATACAGGGAATGGCTACACCTTC. This encodes CASSLNTGNGYTF.